These 28 T cell receptor beta chains were sequenced from one sample in a study of cytomegalovirus exposure and HLA in healthy donors. The study ran its PCR with 60 Vbeta and 13 Jbeta primers. Measured with immunoSEQ multiplex PCR; TCRdb has only the in-frame clones, and not every one. The sample yields about 90,000 clones, around 79% seen once. Specimen: PBMCs. These receptors came from a middle-aged woman in good health and CMV-seropositive.

CDR3 nucleotide sequence: TGTGCCAGCAGCATGAAGGGACTGAACTATGGCTACACCTTC. This sequence encodes CASSMKGLNYGYTF. This sequence joins TRBV5-6 and TRBJ1-2; D may be TRBD1 (5 bases). Germline CDR1 is SGHDT and CDR2 is YYEEEE. The CDR3 runs 14 residues. Deletions cut 4 bases from V and 2 bases from J, with 12 bases between. Looking up the rest from reference TRBV5-6 and TRBJ1-2 gives the full variable domain: DAGVTQSPTHLIKTRGQQVTLRCSPKSGHDTVSWYQQALGQGPQFIFQYYEEEERQRGNFPDRFSGHQFPNYSSELNVNALLLGDSALYLCASSMKGLNYGYTFGSGTRLTVV.

The V and J genes are TRBV13 and TRBJ2-3; TRBD2 aligns across 8 bases. V lost 2 bases to trimming and J lost 5 bases; unmatched junction nucleotides: 6. The germline V gene has CDR1 PRHDT and CDR2 FYEKMQ (reference sequence). This CDR3 region has 15 residues. The CDR3 region is CASSLSTSGGDTQYF. CDR3 sequence (DNA): TGTGCCAGCAGCTTAAGTACTAGCGGAGGAGATACGCAGTATTTT.

The chain has TRBV27 and TRBJ2-5; 10 bases are shared with TRBD2. This CDR3 is 16 amino acids long. The germline gives CDR1 MNHEY, CDR2 SMNVEV (reference sequence). J gave up 2 bases and V 4 bases, and 7 bases lay outside the gene matches. CDR3 coding DNA: TGTGCCAGCAGTTGGGGTAGCGGGAGGTTACAAGAGACCCAGTACTTC. As protein: CASSWGSGRLQETQYF.

This chain uses TRBV9 with TRBJ2-1; 16 bases align to TRBD2. The CDR3 spans 17 residues. Germline-derived CDR1 and CDR2 are SGDLS and YYNGEE. Trimming removed 1 base from V and 10 bases from J; junction bases left unmatched: 8. CDR3 nucleotide sequence: TGTGCCAGCAGCGTAACTCAAGCGGGACTAGCGGGAGGGGAGCAGTTCTTC. It codes for CASSVTQAGLAGGEQFF.

This clone was seen once. The chain links TRBV7-8 to TRBJ1-2; perhaps TRBD1 as D (5 bases). This CDR3 has 14 residues. The V gene lost 4 bases and the J gene lost 8 bases, with 17 bases spanning the gap. The V gene's germline CDR1 is SGHVS and CDR2 FQNEAQ. The CDR3 coding sequence is TGTGCCAGCAGCTCCCCCTGGCAGGGAGGGGGCTACACCTTC. Amino acid sequence: CASSSPWQGGGYTF.

The chain employs TRBV11-3 and TRBJ1-5; a weak D match, TRBD1 (5 bases). This CDR3 has 13 amino acids. The V gene's germline CDR1 is SGHNT and CDR2 YENEEA. The germline V and J ends were trimmed by 5 bases and 3 bases, with 8 bases remaining between them. The CDR3 DNA reads as TGTGCCAGCAGCCAGGGTCCCAATCAGCCCCAGCATTTT. It encodes CASSQGPNQPQHF.

The V call is TRBV28, the J call TRBJ2-7, with TRBD1 matching 8 bases. Unmatched junction bases numbered 5, after V lost 3 bases and J lost 4 bases. Germline V gene sequence: CDR1 MDHEN, CDR2 SYDVKM. This CDR3 has 14 amino acids. As DNA, the CDR3 is TGTGCCAGCAGTTTCTGGACAGGGAGTTACGAGCAGTACTTC. Translating gives CASSFWTGSYEQYF.

The chain employs TRBV5-1 and TRBJ2-5, with TRBD2 identical over 14 bases. The length of the CDR3 is 15 residues. The germline gives CDR1 SGHRS, CDR2 YFSETQ. V shed 4 bases and J 4 bases; nucleotides not matched to a gene: 3. Here the CDR3 DNA reads TGCGCCAGCAGCGCGGGGACTAGCGGGAGAGAGACCCAGTACTTC. Amino acids: CASSAGTSGRETQYF. The complete variable domain, with remaining parts taken from reference TRBV5-1 and TRBJ2-5, reads KAGVTQTPRYLIKTRGQQVTLSCSPISGHRSVSWYQQTPGQGLQFLFEYFSETQRNKGNFPGRFSGRQFSNSRSEMNVSTLELGDSALYLCASSAGTSGRETQYFGPGTRLLVL.

The V gene is TRBV30, the J gene TRBJ2-1, with 8 bases matching TRBD2. With 1 base clipped from V and 0 bases from J, the junction kept 5 bases outside the gene matches. Germline CDR1 is GTSNPN and CDR2 is SVGIG (reference sequence). The CDR3 spans 16 residues. The CDR3 reads CAWSALADISYNEQFF. CDR3 bases: TGTGCCTGGAGTGCACTAGCGGATATCTCCTACAATGAGCAGTTCTTC.

The chain is built from TRBV25-1 and TRBJ1-5; possible D gene TRBD1, 5 bases. Germline V gene lookup returns CDR1 MGHDK and CDR2 SYGVNS. V shed 3 bases and J shed 7 bases, with 13 bases lying between them. The CDR3 totals 14 residues. CDR3 protein: CASSDGGGEQPQHF. In DNA, the CDR3 is TGTGCCAGCAGTGATGGCGGGGGGGAGCAGCCCCAGCATTTT.

The CDR3 sequence: CASSTTGLDTQYF. DNA of the CDR3: TGTGCCAGTAGTACCACAGGGTTAGATACGCAGTATTTT. The chain has TRBV19 and TRBJ2-3; the D gene is possibly TRBD1 (6 bases). Looked up from germline, CDR1 is LNHDA and CDR2 is SQIVND (reference sequence). Trimming took off 4 bases at V and 5 bases at J, with 10 bases between the two ends. The CDR3 is 13 amino acids.

The J gene is TRBJ1-1, the V gene TRBV7-2, with a possible D match to TRBD1 (6 bases). The CDR3 runs 14 residues. Germline V gene sequence: CDR1 SGHTA, CDR2 FQGNSA. V lost 7 bases and J 4 bases, leaving 16 bases between the germline ends. The CDR3 spells CASTRAGALTEAFF. The CDR3 DNA is TGTGCCAGCACCCGAGCGGGGGCGCTCACTGAAGCTTTCTTT.

J is TRBJ2-3 and V is TRBV9; 7 nucleotides match TRBD2. In germline, CDR1 is SGDLS, CDR2 YYNGEE. Trimming removed 0 bases from V and 5 bases from J; junction bases left unmatched: 6. CDR3 size: 15 residues. The CDR3 protein is CASSVGAGEVDTQYF. The DNA for the CDR3 is TGTGCCAGCAGCGTAGGGGCGGGAGAGGTAGATACGCAGTATTTT.

This rearrangement joins TRBV5-6 to TRBJ2-3, with 8 bases aligning to TRBD1. The V gene end was trimmed by 3 bases and the J gene end by 2 bases; junction bases not matched to a gene: 8. This CDR3 is built from 16 residues. The germline V gene has CDR1 SGHDT and CDR2 YYEEEE. CDR3 amino acids: CASSSRTGPSTDTQYF. In nucleotides, the CDR3 is TGTGCCAGCAGCTCCCGGACAGGGCCTTCCACAGATACGCAGTATTTT.

This chain connects TRBV6-5 to TRBJ2-7, with TRBD1 as a possible D gene (5 bases). The CDR3 runs to 15 residues. CDR1 is MNHEY, CDR2 SVGAGI, per germline. V lost 5 bases, J lost 6 bases, and 20 bases lay in between. This CDR3 is CASSPIRQLMREQYF. The DNA for the CDR3 is TGTGCCAGCAGTCCAATCCGACAGCTAATGCGCGAGCAGTACTTC.

J is TRBJ2-1 and V is TRBV6-5, with D possibly matching TRBD1 (6 bases). V lost 0 bases and J lost 9, with 18 bases in between. CDR1 is MNHEY, CDR2 SVGAGI, per germline. There are 16 residues in the CDR3. CDR3 sequence: CASSYSMSGAYGEQFF. The CDR3 nucleotides are TGTGCCAGCAGTTACTCGATGTCAGGGGCTTACGGTGAGCAGTTCTTC.

The chain employs TRBV5-5 and TRBJ2-1; TRBD2 is a possible D gene (6 bases). This CDR3 has 15 amino acids. Germline-derived CDR1 and CDR2 are SGHKS and YYEKEE (reference sequence). V lost 0 bases, J lost 7 bases, and 14 bases lay in between. In nucleotides, the CDR3 is TGTGCCAGCAGCTTGGGGACTATTAGGGGAAATGAGCAGTTCTTC. This encodes CASSLGTIRGNEQFF. The full variable domain, with the rest looked up from reference TRBV5-5 and TRBJ2-1, is DAGVTQSPTHLIKTRGQQVTLRCSPISGHKSVSWYQQVLGQGPQFIFQYYEKEERGRGNFPDRFSARQFPNYSSELNVNALLLGDSALYLCASSLGTIRGNEQFFGPGTRLTVL.

The chain is built from TRBV5-4 and TRBJ2-7, with D possibly being TRBD2 (5 bases). V was pared by 0 bases and J by 4 bases, with 17 bases between. This CDR3 has 16 amino acids. Looked up from germline, CDR1 is SGHNT and CDR2 is YYREEE (reference sequence). The CDR3 here is CASSLVGNGVRYEQYF. CDR3 in DNA: TGTGCCAGCAGCTTGGTGGGGAACGGGGTGAGGTACGAGCAGTACTTC.

J is TRBJ1-4 and V is TRBV11-3; D not certain. The ends were cut back, 1 base at V and 5 bases at J, with 8 bases in the middle. The CDR3 runs to 14 residues. Germline V CDR1 and CDR2: SGHNT, YENEEA. This CDR3 reads CASSLAGGNEKLFF. CDR3 coding DNA: TGTGCCAGCAGCTTAGCGGGAGGGAATGAAAAACTGTTTTTT.

This clone came up a few times. The CDR3 region has the DNA TGTGCCACCAGCAGAGGCGTACAGGGGGGTAATGAAAAACTGTTTTTT. As protein: CATSRGVQGGNEKLFF. The J gene is TRBJ1-4, the V gene TRBV15; the match to TRBD1 covers 8 bases. Losses at the gene ends were 1 base for V and 4 bases for J; bases not matched to a gene: 5. Germline V gene sequence: CDR1 LNHNV, CDR2 YYDKDF (reference sequence). The CDR3 runs to 16 residues.

The chain recombines TRBV19 with TRBJ2-1, with unresolved D. From germline, CDR1 is LNHDA and CDR2 SQIVND (reference sequence). V lost 5 bases, J lost 0 bases, and 11 bases lay in between. This CDR3 is built from 15 residues. CDR3 bases: TGTGCCAGTAGTTGGCAGTCTAGCTCCTACAATGAGCAGTTCTTC. Translated: CASSWQSSSYNEQFF.

Comment on this clone: At one end, the junction sequence differs from germline, possibly due to a read error. The rearrangement links TRBV5-1 to TRBJ2-3; D perhaps matches TRBD1 (5 bases). CDR1 and CDR2 from the germline V gene are SGHRS and YFSETQ. This CDR3 is 12 amino acids long. CDR3: CVSSWTTDTQYF. The DNA of the CDR3 is TGCGTCAGCAGCTGGACAACAGATACGCAGTATTTT.

The V gene is TRBV7-9, the J gene TRBJ2-7; 7 positions match TRBD2. This CDR3 comprises 14 residues. Germline V gene sequence: CDR1 SEHNR, CDR2 FQNEAQ (reference sequence). With V trimmed by 3 bases and J by 5 bases, 7 bases remained unmatched. CDR3: CASSFSLGRDEQYF. CDR3 bases: TGTGCCAGCAGCTTCTCCCTGGGGAGGGACGAGCAGTACTTC.

The V gene is TRBV4-1, the J gene TRBJ2-3; 7 bases agree with TRBD1. Per germline, CDR1 MGHRA and CDR2 YSYEKL. The CDR3 runs 14 residues. V was clipped by 0 bases and J by 3 bases; unmatched bases: 0. The CDR3 reads CASSQDRGTDTQYF. DNA for the CDR3: TGCGCCAGCAGCCAAGACAGGGGGACAGATACGCAGTATTTT.

This clone was picked up a small number of times. This sequence joins TRBV4-3 and TRBJ2-1; maybe TRBD2 (5 bases). This CDR3 contains 16 residues. V gave up 0 bases and J gave up 1 base, with 10 bases separating them. Germline assignment: CDR1 LGHNA and CDR2 YSLEER. CDR3 residues: CASSQEASSSYNEQFF. As DNA, the CDR3 is TGCGCCAGCAGCCAAGAAGCTAGCTCGTCCTACAATGAGCAGTTCTTC.

The chain is built from TRBV19 and TRBJ1-1, with 7 bases aligning to TRBD1. Germline CDR1 reads LNHDA; CDR2 reads SQIVND (reference sequence). Trimming cost V 4 bases and J 4 bases; bases outside gene matches: 0. CDR3 length: 12 amino acids. As DNA, the CDR3 is TGTGCCAGTAGTAACAGGGGCACTGAAGCTTTCTTT. Translating gives CASSNRGTEAFF. Using reference TRBV19 and TRBJ1-1 for the parts outside the CDR3, the full variable domain is DGGITQSPKYLFRKEGQNVTLSCEQNLNHDAMYWYRQDPGQGLRLIYYSQIVNDFQKGDIAEGYSVSREKKESFPLTVTSAQKNPTAFYLCASSNRGTEAFFGQGTRLTVV.

The rearrangement uses TRBV27 and TRBJ2-7, with 10 bases aligning to TRBD2. J was trimmed by 4 bases and V by 10 bases; bases with no gene match: 16. The CDR3 runs 16 residues. Germline V gives CDR1 MNHEY, CDR2 SMNVEV (reference sequence). The CDR3 protein is CATSPIPSGSGYEQYF. In nucleotides, the CDR3 is TGTGCCACCTCGCCCATTCCTAGCGGGAGCGGTTACGAGCAGTACTTC.

This chain's CDR3 is CASSSQGLGETQYF. CDR3 nucleotides: TGTGCCAGCAGCTCTCAGGGTTTAGGGGAGACCCAGTACTTC. The V call is TRBV7-3, the J call TRBJ2-5; D perhaps matches TRBD1 (5 bases). The CDR3 consists of 14 residues. Germline CDR1 is SGHTA and CDR2 is FQGTGA. Trimming removed 4 bases at V and 5 bases at J, with 14 bases between.